This T cell receptor beta chain was recorded in a study of cytomegalovirus exposure and HLA in healthy donors. In the study overall: Unique TCRs from HLA-typed donors, 75 million to 100 million of them, were held in an early data release.

Findings and caveats of the study: In the analysis, some V segments, TRBV6-2 and TRBV6-3 included, were excluded as indistinguishable.

Trimming removed 6 bases at V and 0 bases at J, with 14 bases between. This CDR3 comprises 15 residues. Per germline, CDR1 MNHEY and CDR2 SMNVEV (reference sequence). Regarding this clone: What it binds is not known.

PCR involved 60 Vbeta and 13 Jbeta primers. Data came from immunoSEQ multiplex PCR; TCRdb stores just in-frame clones and leaves some out. In the table there are around 72,000 clones, around 64% of which are singletons. Source material: PBMCs. V usage is TRBV27 and J usage is TRBJ1-2; D is perhaps TRBD1 (5 bases). This receptor was obtained from a man aged 35-49 years in good health and CMV-seropositive. This CDR3 reads CASSPTPTANYGYTF. CDR3 bases: TGTGCCAGCAGCCCAACCCCGACAGCTAACTATGGCTACACCTTC.